What follows are 17 T cell receptor beta chains derived from one specimen sequenced in a study of shared clonotypes between healthy human individuals (dated by TCRdb to the early 2020s). Libraries were made using the immunoSEQ multiplex PCR assay. Drawn from immuneACCESS, this table holds only the in-frame rearrangements with V and J called that TCRdb kept. Clones are partly lost; checked studies trace under half to an unresolved V gene and leave the rest unexplained. Present in this sample are around 2,000,000 clones, less than 95% of which were seen just once. The top ten constitute approximately 1.2% of the sample. CD8 naive samples consisted of CD45RO-negative cells that were positively selected for CCR7, yielding a CD45RA+CCR7+ population without TemRA cells. The sequenced sample consisted of naive CD8+ T cells sorted from blood. Interpreted using the paper, the cell subset or site label stands for: CD45RA+CCR7+. These receptors were collected from a man aged 18 to 35 in good health.

Turning to this clone: The sample carries other DNA sequences with the same CDR3. V and J are TRBV4-1 and TRBJ2-7, with 7 bases matching TRBD2. The CDR3 is 14 residues long. The germline CDR1 and CDR2 sequences are MGHRA and YSYEKL. Trimming removed 1 base from V and 3 bases from J; junction bases left unmatched: 3. CDR3 coding DNA: TGCGCCAGCAGCCAAGGGGCTAGCGGCTACGAGCAGTACTTC. Translation gives CASSQGASGYEQYF.

This clone was seen just once. This chain joins TRBV7-9 and TRBJ2-5; no firm D call. Germline values: CDR1 SEHNR, CDR2 FQNEAQ (reference sequence). V was trimmed by 5 bases and J by 4 bases, leaving 17 bases between them. The CDR3 covers 15 residues. The CDR3 bases are TGTGCCAGCAGCCCCAACCTTGCCCATATAGAGACCCAGTACTTC. This encodes CASSPNLAHIETQYF.

The V gene is TRBV27, the J gene TRBJ2-1; D remains ambiguous. The CDR3 loop spans 17 amino acids. The V end lost 5 bases, the J end lost 4 bases, and 21 bases lay between the germline ends. Germline V lookup: CDR1 MNHEY, CDR2 SMNVEV (reference sequence). CDR3 nucleotides: TGTGCCAGCAGTCCTAAGTCCTCGTCTCCGTTGTACAATGAGCAGTTCTTC. This encodes CASSPKSSSPLYNEQFF.

The genes are TRBV29-1 and TRBJ1-2; D is ambiguous. The CDR3 extends over 13 amino acids. Germline V gene lookup returns CDR1 SQVTM and CDR2 ANQGSEA. V shed 4 bases and J shed 2 bases, with 11 bases lying between them. CDR3 sequence reads: CSVVTVRNYGYTF. CDR3 nucleotides: TGCAGCGTTGTAACAGTCCGGAACTATGGCTACACCTTC.

This clone was observed a single time. The chain links TRBV27 to TRBJ1-1; D is possibly TRBD1 (6 bases). Germline-derived CDR1 and CDR2 are MNHEY and SMNVEV (reference sequence). V lost 8 bases to trimming and J lost 0 bases, with 13 bases between them. The CDR3 has 14 residues. In nucleotides, the CDR3 is TGTGCCAGCGCCAAGGGGGGCCTGAACACTGAAGCTTTCTTT. Translating gives CASAKGGLNTEAFF.

This clone was seen only a few times. The CDR3 nucleotides are TGTGCCAGCAGCTATGGGACAGGCTACAATGAGCAGTTCTTC. Translating it yields CASSYGTGYNEQFF. The V and J genes are TRBV11-2 and TRBJ2-1; 8 bases are shared with TRBD1. J gave up 3 bases and V 4 bases, and 2 bases lay outside the gene matches. CDR1 is SGHAT and CDR2 is FQNNGV in the germline V gene. The CDR3 is 14 residues long.

This clone appeared a single time. The chain joins TRBV4-3 to TRBJ2-3; weak D call: TRBD2 (6 bases). Germline lookup yields CDR1 LGHNA and CDR2 YSLEER. This CDR3 is 13 amino acids long. V lost 3 bases and J lost 6, with 10 bases in between. This CDR3 reads CASSHPEGDTQYF. In nucleotides, the CDR3 is TGCGCCAGCAGCCACCCGGAGGGGGATACGCAGTATTTT.

The chain combines TRBV6-1 with TRBJ2-7; 9 nucleotides align to TRBD1. Per germline, CDR1 MNHNS and CDR2 SASEGT. The CDR3 length is 13 residues. V trimming: 7 bases; J trimming: 4 bases; junction bases outside the gene matches: 5. The CDR3 region has the DNA TGTGCCAGCAACTCCGACAGGGGGTACGAGCAGTACTTC. Protein: CASNSDRGYEQYF.

The J gene is TRBJ2-3, the V gene TRBV4-3, with 10 bases lining up with TRBD2. The CDR3 is 16 residues long. The germline CDR1 and CDR2 sequences are LGHNA and YSLEER. Germline trimming cut 0 bases from V and 4 bases from J; bases unmatched to any gene: 4. CDR3 protein: CASSQDPAGGSDTQYF. CDR3 DNA: TGCGCCAGCAGCCAAGATCCAGCGGGAGGGTCAGATACGCAGTATTTT.

The V call is TRBV9, the J call TRBJ2-1; D may be TRBD2 (5 bases). CDR1 is SGDLS, CDR2 YYNGEE, per germline. The V gene lost 3 bases and the J gene lost 0 bases, with 10 bases spanning the gap. This CDR3 is built from 15 residues. In DNA form, the CDR3 reads TGTGCCAGCAGCGCCGGAAGCGGCTCCTACAATGAGCAGTTCTTC. Translated, it gives CASSAGSGSYNEQFF. Full variable domain (rest looked up from reference TRBV9 and TRBJ2-1): DSGVTQTPKHLITATGQRVTLRCSPRSGDLSVYWYQQSLDQGLQFLIQYYNGEERAKGNILERFSAQQFPDLHSELNLSSLELGDSALYFCASSAGSGSYNEQFFGPGTRLTVL.

CDR3 sequence: CASSLGRALGTEAFF. The CDR3 DNA reads TGTGCCAGCAGTTTAGGGCGGGCCTTGGGCACTGAAGCTTTCTTT. The chain joins TRBV28 to TRBJ1-1, with no clear D. The length of the CDR3 is 15 residues. The germline gives CDR1 MDHEN, CDR2 SYDVKM. The ends were cut back, 2 bases at V and 4 bases at J, with 14 bases in the middle. Complete variable domain (other parts from reference TRBV28 and TRBJ1-1): DVKVTQSSRYLVKRTGEKVFLECVQDMDHENMFWYRQDPGLGLRLIYFSYDVKMKEKGDIPEGYSVSREKKERFSLILESASTNQTSMYLCASSLGRALGTEAFFGQGTRLTVV.

Comments on this clone: Within the sample, other DNA sequences also encode this same CDR3. V is TRBV5-6 and J is TRBJ2-7; D is perhaps TRBD1 (5 bases). Trimming pared 0 bases from V and 5 bases from J, leaving 9 bases between. Germline-derived CDR1 and CDR2 are SGHDT and YYEEEE. The CDR3 contains 13 residues. The CDR3 is CASSLVGVHEQYF. The CDR3 DNA reads as TGTGCCAGCAGCTTGGTAGGGGTCCACGAGCAGTACTTC.

V gene TRBV13 combines with J gene TRBJ2-5; 9 bases align to TRBD2. This CDR3 contains 15 residues. CDR1 is PRHDT and CDR2 is FYEKMQ in the germline V gene (reference sequence). After removal of 6 bases from V and 2 bases from J, the junction contained 7 bases not matched to a gene. The DNA of the CDR3 is TGTGCCAGCAGTAGTATAAGCGGGAGGCAAGAGACCCAGTACTTC. It is translated as CASSSISGRQETQYF.

Turning to this clone: The identical CDR3 is also encoded by other nucleotide sequences in the sample. This chain uses TRBV28 with TRBJ2-7; 8 bases line up with TRBD2. Germline loops: CDR1 MDHEN, CDR2 SYDVKM. The length of the CDR3 is 14 residues. V gave up 3 bases and J gave up 7 bases; unmatched junction bases: 8. The CDR3 loop is CASSLTGGAGEQYF. CDR3 bases: TGTGCCAGCAGTTTGACGGGAGGGGCAGGGGAGCAGTACTTC.

The J gene is TRBJ1-5, the V gene TRBV6-1; TRBD1 might be the D (6 bases). V was cut by 0 bases and J by 3 bases, with 12 bases left in between. The CDR3 is made up of 16 amino acids. Germline V CDR1 and CDR2: MNHNS, SASEGT. In DNA form, the CDR3 reads TGTGCCAGCAGTGAAGCCGCGGGGGCGGACAATCAGCCCCAGCATTTT. Translation: CASSEAAGADNQPQHF.

This chain joins TRBV9 and TRBJ2-1, with 10 bases fitting TRBD2. Trimming took 3 bases from V and 8 from J; bases not matched to a gene: 8. The length of the CDR3 is 15 residues. Looked up from germline, CDR1 is SGDLS and CDR2 is YYNGEE. The CDR3, as DNA: TGTGCCAGCAGCGATAGCGGGAGGATGAGAGATGAGCAGTTCTTC. It translates to CASSDSGRMRDEQFF.

As for this clone: The identical CDR3 is also encoded by other nucleotide sequences in the sample. This sequence joins TRBV6-5 and TRBJ2-7, with D unclear. Germline lookup yields CDR1 MNHEY and CDR2 SVGAGI. The CDR3 covers 13 residues. V lost 2 bases and J 0 bases, leaving 5 bases between the germline ends. In DNA, the CDR3 is TGTGCCAGCAGTTACGACCGCTCCTACGAGCAGTACTTC. Protein: CASSYDRSYEQYF.